The rows below give T cell receptor beta chains drawn from one sample of a study of blood T cell repertoires in COVID-19. The table came from immunoSEQ multiplex PCR; TCRdb's copy has only in-frame clones and leaves some out. The sample includes more than 200,000 clones, just over 85% of them seen just once. The sequencing sample was made of peripheral blood. These TCRs come from a middle-aged man with acute or convalescent COVID-19. Both conserved end residues are part of each CDR3. D genes are given only for firm matches. For some rows the clone size is stated as once, few or many, or as a class when expanded; others skip it.

clone_size	v_call	cdr3_length	j_call	d_call	cdr3_nt	cdr3_aa
once	TRBV6-1	11	TRBJ1-4	NA	TGTGCCAGCAGTGAAGCGAGTGAGCTGTTTTTT	CASSEASELFF
NA	TRBV5-1	17	TRBJ2-1	TRBD1	TGCGCCAGCAGCCCGACTCCCGGGACAGGAGTAGCGTTAGGGCAGTTCTTC	CASSPTPGTGVALGQFF
NA	TRBV7-6	14	TRBJ2-7	NA	TGTGCCAGCAGCAGTACTCACAGGCGGTACGAGCAGTACTTC	CASSSTHRRYEQYF
once	TRBV6-5	13	TRBJ1-2	NA	TGTGCCAGCACCTCCGCGGGGGGGTTTGGCTACACCTTC	CASTSAGGFGYTF
NA	TRBV7-2	14	TRBJ1-4	NA	TGTGCCAGCAGCTTAGGAGGGATAAGCGGAAAACTGTTTTTT	CASSLGGISGKLFF
NA	TRBV6-6	15	TRBJ1-5	TRBD1	TGTGCCAGCAGCAGGGACAGGGCAAGCAATCAGCCCCAGCATTTT	CASSRDRASNQPQHF
NA	TRBV18	15	TRBJ1-2	TRBD1	TGTGCCAGCTCACCACGGGACAGGGCGCTATTGGGCTACACCTTC	CASSPRDRALLGYTF
NA	TRBV6-1	16	TRBJ2-2	NA	TGTGCCAGCAGTGAAAGGAGGCTTAGTGGCACCGGGGAGCTGTTTTTT	CASSERRLSGTGELFF
NA	TRBV4-2	13	TRBJ1-2	TRBD1	TGTGCCAGCAGCCTAGGGACAGGTGATGGCTACACCTTC	CASSLGTGDGYTF
NA	TRBV20-1	11	TRBJ2-7	NA	TGCAGTGCTAGCGCAGGGCGCGAGCAGTACTTC	CSASAGREQYF
NA	TRBV18	16	TRBJ2-3	NA	TGTGCCAGCTCACCGATCGGGGTAAAGAACACAGATACGCAGTATTTT	CASSPIGVKNTDTQYF
NA	TRBV7-3	13	TRBJ1-2	TRBD1	TGTGCCAGCAGCTCGACAGGGTCTGACGGCTACACCTTC	CASSSTGSDGYTF
NA	TRBV20-1	17	TRBJ2-2	TRBD2	TGCAGTGCTAGTGACCCTGGCACTAGCGGGGGCCCCGGGGAGCTGTTTTTT	CSASDPGTSGGPGELFF
NA	TRBV6-5	12	TRBJ1-2	NA	TGTGCCAGCAGTTCAGGGGACTATGGCTACACCTTC	CASSSGDYGYTF
NA	TRBV27	16	TRBJ2-2	NA	TGTGCCAGCAGTTTATCGCCGACAGGGAACACCGGGGAGCTGTTTTTT	CASSLSPTGNTGELFF
NA	TRBV4-1	17	TRBJ2-7	TRBD2	TGCGCCAGCAGCCAAGTCGACCTAGGACTAGCACGAGACGAGCAGTACTTC	CASSQVDLGLARDEQYF
NA	TRBV7-2	19	TRBJ2-7	TRBD1	TGTGCCAGCAGTCTCTCGCGTTTCCGACAGGGGGCGTTCTCCTACGAGCAGTACTTC	CASSLSRFRQGAFSYEQYF
NA	TRBV19	15	TRBJ1-1	NA	TGTGCCAGTAGTCCTCAGTGGGGGGGAAGGACTGAAGCTTTCTTT	CASSPQWGGRTEAFF
NA	TRBV9	19	TRBJ1-3	TRBD1	TGTGCCAGCAGCAGAGGACAGGGGGGCATTATTAGCTCTGGAAACACCATATATTTT	CASSRGQGGIISSGNTIYF
NA	TRBV18	15	TRBJ1-5	NA	TGTGCCAGCTCACCAGCAGCGGGGAGCAATCAGCCCCAGCATTTT	CASSPAAGSNQPQHF
NA	TRBV10-3	17	TRBJ1-1	NA	TGTGCCATCAGTGGCCTCGACAGGAACGCGCTGGGCACTGAAGCTTTCTTT	CAISGLDRNALGTEAFF
NA	TRBV18	15	TRBJ1-5	NA	TGTGCCAGCTCAACCACGGTAACGGGCAATCAGCCCCAGCATTTT	CASSTTVTGNQPQHF
NA	TRBV6-4	14	TRBJ1-6	NA	TGTGCCAGCTCCGCCGGGACAAATAATTCACCCCTCCACTTT	CASSAGTNNSPLHF
NA	TRBV5-4	15	TRBJ2-7	TRBD2	TGTGCCAGTAGCTCACGGACTAGCGGATCCTACGAGCAGTACTTC	CASSSRTSGSYEQYF
few	TRBV18	13	TRBJ2-7	NA	TGTGCCAGCTCACCAGCGGGCGGGCACGAGCAGTACTTC	CASSPAGGHEQYF
once	TRBV6-5	15	TRBJ1-4	NA	TGTGCCAGCAGTTACTCGGGGGCCTACAATGAAAAACTGTTTTTT	CASSYSGAYNEKLFF
NA	TRBV5-6	15	TRBJ2-7	TRBD1	TGTGCCAGCAACCGGAGGGACAGGGGCTTGAACGAGCAGTACTTC	CASNRRDRGLNEQYF
NA	TRBV5-4	15	TRBJ1-6	TRBD1	TGTGCCAGCAGCTTGGGGACAGGGAAGATTTCACCCCTCCACTTT	CASSLGTGKISPLHF
NA	TRBV27	17	TRBJ1-6	TRBD1	TGTGCCAGCAGTTCGACAGGGAGGAGCTCCTATAATTCACCCCTCCACTTT	CASSSTGRSSYNSPLHF
NA	TRBV27	11	TRBJ2-3	NA	TGTGCCAGCAGTTCCCAAGATACGCAGTATTTT	CASSSQDTQYF
NA	TRBV20-1	11	TRBJ2-7	NA	TGCAGTGCTAGCGGGGGACTCGAGCAGTACTTC	CSASGGLEQYF
NA	TRBV2	16	TRBJ1-2	NA	TGTGCCAGCAGTGAATCACCGGGACTTTCGACCTATGGCTACACCTTC	CASSESPGLSTYGYTF
NA	TRBV2	13	TRBJ2-1	NA	TGTGCCGGCACACTCGGGACTCACAATGAGCAGTTCTTC	CAGTLGTHNEQFF
NA	TRBV6-4	15	TRBJ1-6	TRBD1	TGTGCCAGCAGTGACTCGACAGGGAGGAATTCACCCCTCCACTTT	CASSDSTGRNSPLHF
NA	TRBV6-6	14	TRBJ1-6	TRBD1	TGTGCCAGCAGTTACGTCCAGGGGGGATCACCCCTCCACTTT	CASSYVQGGSPLHF
NA	TRBV3-1/TRBV3-2	17	TRBJ1-3	TRBD1	TGTGCCAGCAGCCCCCGAGACAGGGTTGGCTCTGGAAACACCATATATTTT	CASSPRDRVGSGNTIYF
NA	TRBV7-2	13	TRBJ2-2	NA	TGTGCCAGCAGCTTGGGGGGTCTCGGGGAGCTGTTTTTT	CASSLGGLGELFF
once	TRBV12-2	16	TRBJ2-1	NA	TGTGCAAGTCGCTTGGGTGGGGACTCCACCAACAATGAGCAGTTCTTC	CASRLGGDSTNNEQFF
once	TRBV9	15	TRBJ1-2	TRBD1	TGTGCTAGCAGCGTAGGCCGGACAGGGAACTATGGCTACACCTTC	CASSVGRTGNYGYTF
NA	TRBV2	19	TRBJ2-6	TRBD1	TGTGCCAGCAGTCTTCGAAGAACCCAAGGGGGCGATGGGGCCAACGTCCTGACTTTC	CASSLRRTQGGDGANVLTF
NA	TRBV2	16	TRBJ2-1	NA	TGTGCCAGCAGTAAAGACTCACGGAGCACCTACAATGAGCAGTTCTTC	CASSKDSRSTYNEQFF